This passage covers 4 T cell receptor beta chains from one sample sequenced in a study of identical twins. TCRdb recomputed calls from the 5' RACE reads with MiXCR, one row per CDR3 protein. The table shows 690,000 or so distinct CDR3 sequences, with more than 6.5% occurring only once. In addition, the sample was reused for a study of yellow fever vaccine responses in identical twins.

Sequenced: PBMCs. The receptor source for this set is a woman under 30 in good health.

In this sample, this clonotype turned up once. The genes are TRBV7-2 and TRBJ2-1, with 11 nucleotides matching TRBD2. The germline V gene encodes CDR1 SGHTA and CDR2 FQGNSA. There are 17 residues in the CDR3. The junction had 7 bases not matched to a gene; V was cut back by 6 bases and J by 0 bases. This chain's CDR3 is CASRLTSGGFSYNEQFF. The CDR3 DNA follows: TGTGCCAGCAGACTCACTAGCGGGGGATTCTCCTACAATGAGCAGTTCTTC.

This clonotype was seen repeatedly, ten times or more. The chain recombines TRBV7-2 with TRBJ2-3; 8 bases line up with TRBD2. CDR3 length: 17 amino acids. Germline assignment: CDR1 SGHTA and CDR2 FQGNSA. Trimming at V came to 5 bases and at J to 2 bases, leaving 12 bases not matched to a gene. The CDR3 DNA sequence: TGTGCCAGCAGCCAGCCGGGCGGGGGGCGCCTCACAGATACGCAGTATTTT. Protein: CASSQPGGGRLTDTQYF.

This clonotype came up a few times. This rearrangement joins TRBV18 to TRBJ2-1; D is perhaps TRBD2 (7 bases). This CDR3 spans 16 amino acids. Trimming took 0 bases from V and 5 from J, leaving 14 bases between them. Per the germline V gene, CDR1 is KGHSH and CDR2 is LQKENI. CDR3 sequence reads: CASSPPLAGANNEQFF. CDR3 DNA: TGTGCCAGCTCACCACCGCTCGCGGGGGCCAACAATGAGCAGTTCTTC.

This clonotype has just a few counts. V usage is TRBV4-3 and J usage is TRBJ2-7, with TRBD1 matching 9 bases. The CDR3 is made up of 15 amino acids. The germline V gene encodes CDR1 LGHNA and CDR2 YSLEER. With V trimmed by 0 bases and J by 3 bases, 3 bases remained unmatched. CDR3 coding DNA: TGCGCCAGCAGCCAAGAACAGGGGGCGGGCTACGAGCAGTACTTC. It specifies CASSQEQGAGYEQYF.